This T cell receptor (beta chain) was captured by sequencing in a study of blood T cell repertoires in COVID-19. Study context: Italy, Spain and the United States were the sources of the convalescent and acute COVID-19 samples.

The ends were cut back, 6 bases at V and 4 bases at J, with 12 bases in the middle. Germline-derived CDR1 and CDR2 are MNHEY and SVGEGT. The CDR3 is 13 residues long. Produced via immunoSEQ multiplex PCR; TCRdb's table is partial and in-frame only. The sample lists 85,000 to 100,000 clones; 75% to 95% were seen once. This rearrangement joins TRBV6-2 or TRBV6-3 to TRBJ1-2; D not resolved. The clonotype comes from a man aged 55 to 70 with acute or convalescent COVID-19. Material for sequencing was peripheral blood. DNA of the CDR3: TGTGCCAGCAGCCATGACACCATCTATGGCTACACCTTC. Residues: CASSHDTIYGYTF.